This passage covers 8 T cell receptor beta chains from one sample sequenced in a study of blood T cell repertoires in COVID-19. Profiling relied on immunoSEQ multiplex PCR, and the TCRdb table lists in-frame clones only, not all of them. The sample consists of approximately 250,000 clones, 80% to 85% of them appearing once. The sample was peripheral blood. All receptors derive from a woman in her forties who had recovered from COVID-19.

This chain connects TRBV5-1 to TRBJ2-2, with D maybe TRBD1 (6 bases). In germline, CDR1 is SGHRS, CDR2 YFSETQ. V dropped 6 bases and J dropped 5 bases, with 17 bases sitting between them. The CDR3 is made up of 15 amino acids. Here the CDR3 DNA reads TGCGCCAGCACCCCAAGGACAGCGCAGACCGGGGAGCTGTTTTTT. This codes for CASTPRTAQTGELFF.

The chain uses TRBV7-9 and TRBJ2-7; maybe TRBD2 (6 bases). This CDR3 has 14 amino acids. The V gene's germline CDR1 is SEHNR and CDR2 FQNEAQ (reference sequence). V lost 4 bases, J lost 6 bases, and 16 bases lay in between. As DNA, the CDR3 is TGTGCCAGCAGCTCACCGCGGGGTTTGGGCGAGCAGTACTTC. Protein product: CASSSPRGLGEQYF.

The CDR3 nucleotides are TGCGCCAGCAGTGAGTCGCCGAGGACAAACTATGGCTACACCTTC. The encoded protein is CASSESPRTNYGYTF. The chain combines TRBV10-1 with TRBJ1-2; a weak D match, TRBD1 (5 bases). Between the trimmed V and J ends, which lost 0 bases and 2 bases, there was a span of 10 bases. The CDR3 sequence is 15 residues long. Germline V lookup: CDR1 WNHNN, CDR2 SYGVQD (reference sequence).

V and J are TRBV7-9 and TRBJ1-1, with D perhaps matching TRBD1 (6 bases). The CDR3 loop spans 15 amino acids. The V gene's germline CDR1 is SEHNR and CDR2 FQNEAQ (reference sequence). V was trimmed by 8 bases and J by 1 base, leaving 17 bases between them. In nucleotides, the CDR3 is TGTGCCAGCCTAAAGGGGGGGGCACGGAACACTGAAGCTTTCTTT. This encodes CASLKGGARNTEAFF.

This chain links TRBV10-3 with TRBJ2-4, with 9 bases that match TRBD2. This CDR3 contains 16 residues. V lost 3 bases, J lost 0 bases, and 3 bases stayed unmatched. Germline V CDR1 and CDR2: ENHRY, SYGVKD. The CDR3 reads CAISDSGGLAKNIQYF. The CDR3 nucleotides read TGTGCCATCAGTGATAGCGGGGGACTAGCCAAAAACATTCAGTACTTC.

The chain couples TRBV15 to TRBJ2-1; TRBD1 agrees at 7 bases. CDR1 LNHNV and CDR2 YYDKDF come from the germline V gene (reference sequence). Trimming took 0 bases from V and 4 from J; bases not matched to a gene: 15. The CDR3 totals 19 residues. The CDR3 bases are TGTGCCACCAGCAGAGATAGGGCTCTTAAACGGACAGGATACAATGAGCAGTTCTTC. Its protein product is CATSRDRALKRTGYNEQFF.

This chain uses TRBV30 with TRBJ1-6; 8 bases are shared with TRBD1. The length of the CDR3 is 16 residues. With 3 bases clipped from V and 0 bases from J, the junction kept 4 bases outside the gene matches. Germline V gene data show CDR1 as GTSNPN and CDR2 as SVGIG (reference sequence). CDR3 region: CAWRRTGSSYNSPLHF. Written as DNA, the CDR3 is TGTGCCTGGAGGAGGACAGGGAGCTCCTATAATTCACCCCTCCACTTT.

In this sample, this clone turned up a few times. CDR3 coding DNA: TGCGCCAGCAGCAGGACAGGGGACACCGGGGAGCTGTTTTTT. It codes for CASSRTGDTGELFF. The chain employs TRBV5-1 and TRBJ2-2; 9 bases are shared with TRBD1. The CDR3 contains 14 residues. The J segment lost 3 bases and the V segment lost 4 bases, leaving 1 base of the junction unmatched. The V gene's germline CDR1 is SGHRS and CDR2 YFSETQ. The entire variable domain, with the rest obtained from reference TRBV5-1 and TRBJ2-2, is as follows: KAGVTQTPRYLIKTRGQQVTLSCSPISGHRSVSWYQQTPGQGLQFLFEYFSETQRNKGNFPGRFSGRQFSNSRSEMNVSTLELGDSALYLCASSRTGDTGELFFGEGSRLTVL.